Sequencing of this TCR beta chain was carried out in a study of blood T cell repertoires in COVID-19 (dated by TCRdb to about 2020). Describing the broader study: Samples from collaborators originated in the United States, Italy and Spain and spanned both the acute and convalescent phases of COVID-19. The prospective study material was composed of cDNA or gDNA derived from T cells, B-cell-depleted T cells, or PBMCs. The dataset comprised deeply sampled blood TCRbeta repertoires from subjects exposed to, actively infected with, or recovered from COVID-19. Samples were obtained from the ongoing ImmuneRACE study (first 160 participants) and from about 1,300 subjects provided by 6 global collaborators. HLA class I and class II types, where available, came from metadata supplied by the sample provider rather than from assay-based typing. The sample metadata nearly always contained a de-identified subject ID, COVID-19 status, age in years and sex. The repertoires were released in a freely available public database meant as a resource for research on the immune response to SARS-CoV-2. The paper's findings and limits, for the study overall: How much clinical and demographic metadata was included differed by source and by participant, and the metadata was provided uncurated.

The immunoSEQ Assay, a bias-controlled multiplex PCR, was used to amplify TCRbeta CDR3 regions from genomic DNA. In the source study's methods: Within the assay, amplification of reference gene primers was used to estimate how many nucleated cells each sample contained. Sequence reads were collapsed and filtered to measure the absolute abundance of every unique TCRbeta CDR3 rearrangement. Productive Simpson clonality was computed per sample as the square root of Simpson's diversity index over productive rearrangements. This immuneACCESS table, as held by TCRdb, lists in-frame sequences with V and J called but not all clones. Of the missing ones, under half trace to an unresolved V gene in checked studies; the others have no known cause. V and J calls and clone size are given by that table; D and trimming were obtained from the DNA. Across this sample there are 45,000 or so clones, with approximately 85% seen only once. 2.1% of the sample goes to the ten largest clones.

Comment on this clone: It lacks a known antigen. No quality values exist for individual bases; no much larger clone is one base distant.

Each collaborating institution followed its own protocols to collect whole blood in K2EDTA tubes. For TCRbeta analysis, collaborator samples were shipped as frozen whole blood, as isolated PBMCs, or as DNA extracted from either sample type. The CDR3 measures 12 amino acids from cysteine to phenylalanine. Only the CDR3 portion is preserved as DNA: 36 bases, with reading frame beginning at the first base. The germline V gene yields MDHEN for CDR1 and SYDVKM for CDR2. The V end gives up 4 bases and the J end 9 bases, leaving 4 bases in the junction not matched to a gene. The specimen sequenced was peripheral blood. The sequence was obtained from a woman between 55 and 75 years old with acute or convalescent COVID-19. The chain uses TRBV28 and TRBJ2-5, with 8 bases aligning to TRBD2. The sequenced DNA is TGTGCCAGCAGTTGGGGCGGGGGGTCCCAGTACTTC. This gives the protein CASSWGGGSQYF.